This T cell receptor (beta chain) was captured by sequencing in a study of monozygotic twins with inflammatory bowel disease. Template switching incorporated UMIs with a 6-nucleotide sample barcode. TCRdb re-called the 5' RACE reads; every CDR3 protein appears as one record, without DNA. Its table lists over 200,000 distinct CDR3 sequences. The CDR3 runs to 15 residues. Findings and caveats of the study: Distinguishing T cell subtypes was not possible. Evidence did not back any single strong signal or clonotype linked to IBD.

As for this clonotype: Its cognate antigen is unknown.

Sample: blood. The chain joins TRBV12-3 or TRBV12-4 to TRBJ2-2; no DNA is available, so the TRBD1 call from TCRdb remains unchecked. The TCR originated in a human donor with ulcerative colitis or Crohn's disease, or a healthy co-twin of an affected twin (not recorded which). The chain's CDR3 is CASSKGQMNTGELFF.